The present T cell receptor beta chain was sequenced within a study of T cell changes during pregnancy in multiple sclerosis. The protocol was immunoSEQ multiplex PCR, while the TCRdb copy is restricted to in-frame clones and leaves out a portion. The sample lists around 33,000 clones, roughly 87% occurring once. Source: CD8+ T cells from peripheral blood mononuclear cells, taken before pregnancy. The origin of this receptor is a female donor with multiple sclerosis, enrolled in a pregnancy study.

The CDR3 region is CASSDQPRGHEKLFF. The CDR3 coding sequence is TGTGCCAGCAGTGACCAACCGCGGGGACATGAAAAACTGTTTTTT. V and J are TRBV6-6 and TRBJ1-4, with a tentative D call TRBD1 (5 bases). The V end was cut by 5 bases, the J end by 6 bases, with 16 bases between. This CDR3 spans 15 amino acids. Germline loops: CDR1 MNHNY, CDR2 SVGAGI (reference sequence).